The 7 T cell receptor beta chains given below trace back to one sample, sequenced in a study of control samples from healthy donors and cancer patients. This table comes from immunoSEQ multiplex PCR, and its TCRdb copy is limited to in-frame clones, with some not included. The top ten clones hold approximately 6% of a sample with 80,000 or so clones, 94% of them seen once. The specimen sequenced was blood. These receptors came from a woman in her 40s in good health.

This clone showed up just once. The gene calls are TRBV6-5 and TRBJ2-5, with TRBD2 matching over 9 bases. J gave up 1 base and V 4 bases, and 1 base lay outside the gene matches. The CDR3 spans 14 residues. Germline V gene lookup returns CDR1 MNHEY and CDR2 SVGAGI. CDR3: CASSLAGVQETQYF. In nucleotides, the CDR3 is TGTGCCAGCAGTTTAGCGGGAGTCCAAGAGACCCAGTACTTC.

This clone was seen only once. The chain employs TRBV3-1 (or the pseudogene TRBV3-2) and TRBJ2-3; D assignment may be TRBD1 or TRBD2 (5 bases each). V shed 3 bases and J shed 3 bases, with 10 bases lying between them. CDR1 LGHDT and CDR2 YNNKEL come from the germline V gene (reference sequence). The CDR3 length is 14 residues. The CDR3 DNA follows: TGTGCCAGCAGCCAGGGACCAGGGACAGATACGCAGTATTTT. Translated, it gives CASSQGPGTDTQYF.

CDR3: CASSFPPVEQYF. The CDR3, as DNA: TGTGCCAGCAGTTTCCCCCCGGTCGAGCAGTACTTC. The chain combines TRBV28 with TRBJ2-7; no clear D. The V gene lost 3 bases and the J gene lost 6 bases, with 9 bases spanning the gap. Germline V gene data show CDR1 as MDHEN and CDR2 as SYDVKM. This CDR3 is 12 amino acids long.

This chain links TRBV6-2 or TRBV6-3 with TRBJ1-1, with D uncertain. Trimming stripped 6 bases from V and 1 base from J, with 9 bases between. The CDR3 has 13 residues. Germline assignment: CDR1 MNHEY and CDR2 SVGEGT. CDR3 amino acids: CASSPTENTEAFF. The DNA of the CDR3 is TGTGCCAGCAGCCCCACAGAGAACACTGAAGCTTTCTTT.

This sequence joins TRBV19 and TRBJ2-5; 9 nucleotides align to TRBD2. The CDR3 sequence is 15 residues long. Looked up from germline, CDR1 is LNHDA and CDR2 is SQIVND (reference sequence). V dropped 5 bases and J dropped 5; count of bases not matched to a gene: 9. This chain's CDR3 is CASSLVAGEGETQYF. The CDR3 DNA is TGTGCCAGTAGTCTAGTAGCGGGAGAAGGGGAGACCCAGTACTTC.

The V call is TRBV7-3, the J call TRBJ2-5; no clear D gene. Trimming removed 5 bases at V and 5 bases at J, with 12 bases between. The CDR3 runs to 13 residues. The germline CDR1 and CDR2 sequences are SGHTA and FQGTGA. CDR3 sequence: CASSLRLGETQYF. DNA of the CDR3: TGTGCCAGCAGCCTCAGACTCGGGGAGACCCAGTACTTC.

The V gene is TRBV6-5, the J gene TRBJ1-6; D ambiguous. The ends were cut back, 8 bases at V and 0 bases at J, with 5 bases in the middle. CDR3 size: 13 residues. CDR1 and CDR2 (germline): MNHEY, SVGAGI. CDR3 DNA sequence: TGTGCCAGCCGGAGCTCCTATAATTCACCCCTCCACTTT. The encoded protein is CASRSSYNSPLHF.